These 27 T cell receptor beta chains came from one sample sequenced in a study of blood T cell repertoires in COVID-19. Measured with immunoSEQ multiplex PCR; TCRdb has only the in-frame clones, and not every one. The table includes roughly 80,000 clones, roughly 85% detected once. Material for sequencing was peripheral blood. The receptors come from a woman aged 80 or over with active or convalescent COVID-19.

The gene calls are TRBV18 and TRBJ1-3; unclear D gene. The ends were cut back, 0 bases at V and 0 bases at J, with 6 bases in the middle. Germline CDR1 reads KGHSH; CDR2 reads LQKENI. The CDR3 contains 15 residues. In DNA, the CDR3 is TGTGCCAGCTCACCACCGGGCAGCTCTGGAAACACCATATATTTT. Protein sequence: CASSPPGSSGNTIYF.

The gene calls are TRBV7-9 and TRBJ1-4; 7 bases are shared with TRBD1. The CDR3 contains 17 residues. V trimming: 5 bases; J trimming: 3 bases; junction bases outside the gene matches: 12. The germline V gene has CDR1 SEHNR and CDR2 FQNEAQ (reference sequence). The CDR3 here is CASSAHRGGSPNEKLFF. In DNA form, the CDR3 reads TGTGCCAGCAGCGCCCACAGGGGAGGATCGCCTAATGAAAAACTGTTTTTT.

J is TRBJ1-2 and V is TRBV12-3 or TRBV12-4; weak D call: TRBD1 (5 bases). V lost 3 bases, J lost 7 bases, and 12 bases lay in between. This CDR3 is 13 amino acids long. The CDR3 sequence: CASSFQGGVGYTF. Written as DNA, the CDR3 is TGTGCCAGCAGTTTCCAGGGAGGTGTTGGCTACACCTTC.

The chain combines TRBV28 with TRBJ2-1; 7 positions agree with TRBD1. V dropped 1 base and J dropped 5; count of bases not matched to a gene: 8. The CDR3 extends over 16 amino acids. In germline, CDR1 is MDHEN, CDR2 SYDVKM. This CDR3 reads CASSLSRAQGNNEQFF. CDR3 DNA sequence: TGTGCCAGCAGTTTATCGCGCGCACAGGGGAACAATGAGCAGTTCTTC.

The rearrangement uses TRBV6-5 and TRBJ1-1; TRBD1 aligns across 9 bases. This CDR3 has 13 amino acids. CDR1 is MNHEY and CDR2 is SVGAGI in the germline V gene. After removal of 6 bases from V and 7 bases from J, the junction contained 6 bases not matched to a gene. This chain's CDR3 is CASSGTGMGEAFF. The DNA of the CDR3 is TGTGCCAGCAGCGGGACAGGGATGGGTGAAGCTTTCTTT.

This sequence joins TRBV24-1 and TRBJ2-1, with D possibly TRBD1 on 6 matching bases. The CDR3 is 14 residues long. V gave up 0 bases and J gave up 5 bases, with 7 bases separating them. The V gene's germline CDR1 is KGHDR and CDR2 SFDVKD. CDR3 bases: TGTGCCACCAGTGATTTGGGGGGCGACAATGAGCAGTTCTTC. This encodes CATSDLGGDNEQFF.

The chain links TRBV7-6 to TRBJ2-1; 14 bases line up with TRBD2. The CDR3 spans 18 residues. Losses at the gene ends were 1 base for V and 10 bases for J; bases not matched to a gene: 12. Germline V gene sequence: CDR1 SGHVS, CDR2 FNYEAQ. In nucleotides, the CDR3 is TGTGCCAGCAGCTTAGTGGGGGGAGGGACTAGCGGGAGAGGGGAGCAGTTCTTC. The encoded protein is CASSLVGGGTSGRGEQFF.

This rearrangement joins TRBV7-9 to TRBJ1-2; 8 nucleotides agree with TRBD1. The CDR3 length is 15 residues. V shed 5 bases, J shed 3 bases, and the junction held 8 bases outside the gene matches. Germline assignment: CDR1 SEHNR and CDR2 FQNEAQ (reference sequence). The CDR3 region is CASSPETGVDYGYTF. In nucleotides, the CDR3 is TGTGCCAGCAGCCCGGAGACAGGGGTCGACTATGGCTACACCTTC.

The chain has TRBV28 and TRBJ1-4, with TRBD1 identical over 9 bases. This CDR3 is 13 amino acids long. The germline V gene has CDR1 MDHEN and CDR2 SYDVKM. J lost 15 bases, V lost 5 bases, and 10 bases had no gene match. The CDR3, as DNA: TGTGCCAGCAGTCCCCCCTACCGGGACAGGGTGTTTTTT. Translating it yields CASSPPYRDRVFF.

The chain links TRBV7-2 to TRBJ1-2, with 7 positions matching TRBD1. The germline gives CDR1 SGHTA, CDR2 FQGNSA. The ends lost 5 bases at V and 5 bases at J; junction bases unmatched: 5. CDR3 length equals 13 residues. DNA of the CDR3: TGTGCCAGCAGCCCCGACAGGGATTATGGCTACACCTTC. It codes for CASSPDRDYGYTF.

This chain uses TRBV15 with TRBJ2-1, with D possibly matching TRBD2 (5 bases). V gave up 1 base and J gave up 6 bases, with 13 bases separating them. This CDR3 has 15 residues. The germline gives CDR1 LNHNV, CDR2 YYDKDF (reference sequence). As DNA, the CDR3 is TGTGCCACCAGCAGAGGTCGAGGGTTGGGCAATGAGCAGTTCTTC. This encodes CATSRGRGLGNEQFF.

In DNA form, the CDR3 reads TGTGCCAGCAGCAAAGTTAGCGGGGGGGACCATGAGACCCAGTACTTC. Protein: CASSKVSGGDHETQYF. The chain carries TRBV21-1 and TRBJ2-5; the D call TRBD2 from the table was never checked on the DNA. TRBV21-1 is shown as a pseudogene. The length of the CDR3 is 16 residues.

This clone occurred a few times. The CDR3 region has the DNA TGTGCCAGCAGTTTGTCCGCGGCCAAGGGCTACACCTTC. This encodes CASSLSAAKGYTF. V gene TRBV28 combines with J gene TRBJ1-2; D uncertain. The ends were cut back, 3 bases at V and 8 bases at J, with 13 bases in the middle. CDR1 is MDHEN, CDR2 SYDVKM, per germline. The CDR3 has 13 amino acids.

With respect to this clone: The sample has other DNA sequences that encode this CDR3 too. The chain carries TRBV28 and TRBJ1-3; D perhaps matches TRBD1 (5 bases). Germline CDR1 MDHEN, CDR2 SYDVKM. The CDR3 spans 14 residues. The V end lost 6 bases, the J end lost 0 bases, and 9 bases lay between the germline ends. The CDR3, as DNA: TGTGCCAGCAGCCCCGGGGGCTCTGGAAACACCATATATTTT. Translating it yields CASSPGGSGNTIYF.

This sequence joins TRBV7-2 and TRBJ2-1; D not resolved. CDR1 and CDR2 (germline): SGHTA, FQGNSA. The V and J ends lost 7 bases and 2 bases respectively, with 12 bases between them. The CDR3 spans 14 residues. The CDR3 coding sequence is TGTGCCAGCAAAAAGGTGGGCACCTACAATGAGCAGTTCTTC. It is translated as CASKKVGTYNEQFF.

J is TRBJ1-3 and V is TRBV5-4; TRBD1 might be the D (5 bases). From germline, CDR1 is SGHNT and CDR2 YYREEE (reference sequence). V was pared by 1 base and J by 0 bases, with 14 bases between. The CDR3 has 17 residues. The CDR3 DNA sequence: TGTGCCAGCAGCTTGATGGGGACTCACCCCTCTGGAAACACCATATATTTT. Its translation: CASSLMGTHPSGNTIYF.

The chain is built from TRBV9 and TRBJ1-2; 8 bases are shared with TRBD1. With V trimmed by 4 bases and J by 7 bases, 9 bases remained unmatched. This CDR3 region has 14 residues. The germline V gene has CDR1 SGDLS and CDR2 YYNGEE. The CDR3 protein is CASSWGQAPFGYTF. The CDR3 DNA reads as TGTGCCAGCAGCTGGGGACAGGCCCCTTTTGGCTACACCTTC. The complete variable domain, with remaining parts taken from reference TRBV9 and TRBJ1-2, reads DSGVTQTPKHLITATGQRVTLRCSPRSGDLSVYWYQQSLDQGLQFLIQYYNGEERAKGNILERFSAQQFPDLHSELNLSSLELGDSALYFCASSWGQAPFGYTFGSGTRLTVV.

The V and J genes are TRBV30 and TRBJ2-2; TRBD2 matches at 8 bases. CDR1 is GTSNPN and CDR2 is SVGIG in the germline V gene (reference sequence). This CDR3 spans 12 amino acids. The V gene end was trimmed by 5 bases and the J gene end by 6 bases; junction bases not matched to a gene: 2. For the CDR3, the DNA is TGTGCCTGGGGAGCGGGAGCCGGGGAGCTGTTTTTT. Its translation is CAWGAGAGELFF.

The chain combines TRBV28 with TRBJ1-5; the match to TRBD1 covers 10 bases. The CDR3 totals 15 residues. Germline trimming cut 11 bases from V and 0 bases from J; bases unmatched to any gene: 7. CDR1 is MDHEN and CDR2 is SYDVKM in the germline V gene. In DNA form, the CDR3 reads TGTGCCGGGGGGACAGGGGCAAATAGCAATCAGCCCCAGCATTTT. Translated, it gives CAGGTGANSNQPQHF.

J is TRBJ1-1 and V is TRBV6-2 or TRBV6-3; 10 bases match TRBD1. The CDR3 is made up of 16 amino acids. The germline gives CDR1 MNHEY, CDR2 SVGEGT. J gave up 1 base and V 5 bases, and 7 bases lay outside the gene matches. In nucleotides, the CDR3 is TGTGCCAGCAGTGACCGGGACAGGGGAAAGAACACTGAAGCTTTCTTT. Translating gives CASSDRDRGKNTEAFF.

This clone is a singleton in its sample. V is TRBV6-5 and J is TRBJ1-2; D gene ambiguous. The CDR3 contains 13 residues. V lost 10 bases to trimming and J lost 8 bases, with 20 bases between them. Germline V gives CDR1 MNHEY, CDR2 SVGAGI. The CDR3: CATRESLPPGYTF. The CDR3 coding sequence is TGTGCCACAAGGGAGTCCCTCCCTCCCGGCTACACCTTC.

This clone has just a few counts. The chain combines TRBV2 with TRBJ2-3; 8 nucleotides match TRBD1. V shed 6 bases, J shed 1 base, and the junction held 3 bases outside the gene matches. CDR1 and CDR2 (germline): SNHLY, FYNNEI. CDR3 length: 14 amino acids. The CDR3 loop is CASRSTGGTDTQYF. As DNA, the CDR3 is TGTGCCAGCAGGTCGACAGGGGGCACAGATACGCAGTATTTT.

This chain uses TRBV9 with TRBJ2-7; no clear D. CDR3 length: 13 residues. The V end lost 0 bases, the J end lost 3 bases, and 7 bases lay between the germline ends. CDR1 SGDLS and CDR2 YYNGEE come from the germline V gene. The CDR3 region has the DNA TGTGCCAGCAGCGTAGGGGCTAACTACGAGCAGTACTTC. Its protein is CASSVGANYEQYF.

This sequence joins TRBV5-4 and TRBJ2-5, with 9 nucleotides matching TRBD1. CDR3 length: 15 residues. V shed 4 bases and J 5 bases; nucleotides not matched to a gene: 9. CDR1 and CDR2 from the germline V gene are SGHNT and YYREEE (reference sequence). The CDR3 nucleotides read TGTGCCAGCAGCAAATCGACAGGGGGTGGGGAGACCCAGTACTTC. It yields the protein CASSKSTGGGETQYF.

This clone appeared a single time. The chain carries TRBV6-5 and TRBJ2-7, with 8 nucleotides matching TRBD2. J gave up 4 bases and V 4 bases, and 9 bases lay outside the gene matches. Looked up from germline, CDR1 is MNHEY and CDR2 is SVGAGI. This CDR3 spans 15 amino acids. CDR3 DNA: TGTGCCAGCAGTTCCTCTACCGGGACTAGATACGAGCAGTACTTC. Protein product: CASSSSTGTRYEQYF.

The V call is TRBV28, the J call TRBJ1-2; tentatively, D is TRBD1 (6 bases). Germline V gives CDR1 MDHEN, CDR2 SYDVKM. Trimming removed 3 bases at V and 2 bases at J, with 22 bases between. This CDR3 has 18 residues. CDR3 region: CASSFSGQGRNRNYGYTF. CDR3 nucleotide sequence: TGTGCCAGCAGTTTTAGTGGTCAGGGGCGCAATCGGAACTATGGCTACACCTTC.

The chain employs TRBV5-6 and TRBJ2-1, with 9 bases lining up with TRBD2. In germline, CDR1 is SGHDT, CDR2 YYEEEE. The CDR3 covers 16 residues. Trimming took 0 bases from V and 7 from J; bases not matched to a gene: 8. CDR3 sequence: CASSLGGGGAGNEQFF. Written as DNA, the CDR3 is TGTGCCAGCAGCTTGGGGGGCGGGGGGGCAGGAAATGAGCAGTTCTTC. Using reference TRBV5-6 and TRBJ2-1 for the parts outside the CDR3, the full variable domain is DAGVTQSPTHLIKTRGQQVTLRCSPKSGHDTVSWYQQALGQGPQFIFQYYEEEERQRGNFPDRFSGHQFPNYSSELNVNALLLGDSALYLCASSLGGGGAGNEQFFGPGTRLTVL.